The subject of this entry is one TCR beta chain. Its specificity is not known. Germline CDR1 is SGDLS and CDR2 is YYNGEE. This CDR3 is 16 amino acids long. Trimming took 1 base from V and 0 from J, leaving 12 bases between them. The sample originates from a study of cytomegalovirus exposure and HLA in healthy donors. About the study: Sequencing of 150 million to 200 million T cells in an earlier analysis found approximately 120 million unique TCR beta sequences.

The study, taken as a whole, reports: What was likely a sequencing artifact was a cluster of highly shared sequence variants. Fewer N-insertions (relative to the roughly 670-donor mean) were reportedly seen in an Asian-associated ancestry cluster in a later analysis.

Use of 60 Vbeta and 13 Jbeta primers characterized the PCR. Only in-frame clones appear in the TCRdb table, and some are missing; sequencing was by immunoSEQ multiplex PCR. The table includes 160,000 or so clones, around four fifths detected once. The sequence came from a man aged 45-65 years in good health and CMV-seropositive. The specimen was PBMCs. The chain recombines TRBV9 with TRBJ2-3, with a tentative D call TRBD2 (6 bases). In nucleotides, the CDR3 is TGTGCCAGCAGCGTATCTGGAGGGGCCAGCACAGATACGCAGTATTTT. This encodes CASSVSGGASTDTQYF.